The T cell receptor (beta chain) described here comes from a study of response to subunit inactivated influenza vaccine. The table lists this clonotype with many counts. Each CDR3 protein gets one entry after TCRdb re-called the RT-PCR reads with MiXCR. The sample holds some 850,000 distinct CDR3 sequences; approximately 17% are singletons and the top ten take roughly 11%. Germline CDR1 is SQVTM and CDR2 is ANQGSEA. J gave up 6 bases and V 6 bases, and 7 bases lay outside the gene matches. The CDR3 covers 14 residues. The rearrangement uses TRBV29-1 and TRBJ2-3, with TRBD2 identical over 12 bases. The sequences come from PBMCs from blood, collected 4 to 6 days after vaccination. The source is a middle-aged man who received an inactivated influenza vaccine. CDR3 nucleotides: TGCAGCGTGGGTACTAGCGGGGGGTTGGATACGCAGTATTTT. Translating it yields CSVGTSGGLDTQYF.